A single sample is the source of the 22 T cell receptor beta chains below, sequenced in a study of T-cell memory formation after mild COVID-19 (dated by TCRdb to about 2021). The library was made by 5' RACE. These reads were obtained on an Illumina NovaSeq 6000. TCRdb reran the public reads through fastp at Q25 and MiXCR, keeping productive beta chains. Under each unique CDR3 protein, matching rows form one entry showing the most common genes and DNA. Present in this sample are some 450,000 distinct CDR3 sequences, 18% of which were seen just once. 20% to 25% of the sample is held by the ten biggest clonotypes. The sample consisted of PBMCs or a T cell subset sorted from them (not recorded which). Source of these receptors: a man younger than 35 who had mild COVID-19 (a few samples of this study predate the infection). The sample titles of this study are shuffled in the database, so cell type and time point are left out; the donor was told from shared clones.

The chain couples TRBV10-2 to TRBJ2-3; D is unresolved. This CDR3 comprises 11 residues. With 4 bases removed from V and 12 bases from J, the gap between germline ends came to 11 bases. CDR1 is WSHSY and CDR2 is SAAADI in the germline V gene. Here the CDR3 reads CASSGLRDQYF. The CDR3 bases are TGCGCCAGCAGTGGGCTACGCGATCAGTATTTT.

This clonotype was counted between two and nine times. The V gene is TRBV12-3 or TRBV12-4, the J gene TRBJ2-2; D gene uncertain. CDR3 length equals 15 residues. The V end lost 1 base, the J end lost 5 bases, and 11 bases lay between the germline ends. For the CDR3, the DNA is TGTGCCAGCAGTTTAGTTGGCCCGGCGACCGGGGAGCTGTTTTTT. Protein product: CASSLVGPATGELFF.

For the CDR3, the DNA is TGTGCCAGCACAAGGTCGCGGGTAGTGAACACTGAAGCTTTCTTT. Protein sequence: CASTRSRVVNTEAFF. The V and J genes are TRBV6-6 and TRBJ1-1; D call uncertain. The germline V gene encodes CDR1 MNHNY and CDR2 SVGAGI (reference sequence). V shed 7 bases and J shed 0 bases, with 15 bases lying between them. The CDR3 loop spans 15 amino acids.

The CDR3 loop is CASSLSGGSSPLHF. In nucleotides, the CDR3 is TGCGCCAGCAGCCTTTCTGGGGGGAGTTCACCCCTCCACTTT. The chain employs TRBV4-3 and TRBJ1-6, with D possibly matching TRBD1 (5 bases). The CDR3 extends over 14 amino acids. V lost 4 bases and J lost 9, with 13 bases in between. Germline CDR1 is LGHNA and CDR2 is YSLEER.

This sequence joins TRBV4-2 and TRBJ2-5, with TRBD2 identical over 8 bases. CDR1 is LGHNA and CDR2 is YNFKEQ in the germline V gene. This CDR3 contains 14 residues. V gave up 1 base and J gave up 3 bases; unmatched junction bases: 1. CDR3 coding DNA: TGTGCCAGCAGCCAAGCGGGGGGGAAAGAGACCCAGTACTTC. It is translated as CASSQAGGKETQYF.

This clonotype was recorded a few times. V and J are TRBV5-5 and TRBJ2-7, with D unresolved. Germline CDR1 and CDR2: SGHKS and YYEKEE (reference sequence). V lost 4 bases to trimming and J lost 5 bases, with 16 bases between them. This CDR3 region has 14 residues. The CDR3 reads CASSPRTVLDEQYV. Written as DNA, the CDR3 is TGTGCCAGCAGCCCTAGGACCGTCCTGGACGAGCAGTACGTC.

The sample holds a few counts of this clonotype. This sequence joins TRBV7-3 and TRBJ1-1; D gene ambiguous. CDR3 size: 14 residues. Germline CDR1 SGHTA, CDR2 FQGTGA. Trimming cost V 3 bases and J 1 base, with 9 bases left between them. In DNA form, the CDR3 reads TGTGCCAGCAGCTTCGACGGCCCGAACACTGAAGCTTTCTTT. Protein product: CASSFDGPNTEAFF.

The table lists this clonotype with many counts. The V call is TRBV5-1, the J call TRBJ1-3, with D maybe TRBD1 (5 bases). Germline-derived CDR1 and CDR2 are SGHRS and YFSETQ. The V end was cut by 1 base, the J end by 7 bases, with 12 bases between. The CDR3 has 14 residues. CDR3 DNA sequence: TGCGCCAGCAGCTTGTACGGGGACGGCAACACCATATATTTT. Translating it yields CASSLYGDGNTIYF.

V usage is TRBV19 and J usage is TRBJ2-5; the D is unclear. V was clipped by 4 bases and J by 5 bases, with 17 bases between them. The CDR3 is 15 residues long. Germline V gene data show CDR1 as LNHDA and CDR2 as SQIVND (reference sequence). In DNA form, the CDR3 reads TGTGCCAGTAGTAGCACACCGGGCTCAGCGGAGACCCAGTACTTC. Translation gives CASSSTPGSAETQYF.

Turning to this clonotype: A much more abundant neighbour one base away suggests this may be a read error. The chain joins TRBV7-2 to TRBJ1-2, with no clear D. This CDR3 is 12 amino acids long. CDR1 is SGHTA and CDR2 is FQGNSA in the germline V gene. V was shortened by 0 bases and J by 4 bases, with 3 bases between the two germline ends. The CDR3 here is CASSLASYGYTF. Written as DNA, the CDR3 is TGTGCCAGCAGCTTAGCCAGCTATGGCTACACCTTC.

The gene calls are TRBV7-4 and TRBJ2-7; D unresolved. CDR1 is SGHVT, CDR2 SQSDAQ, per germline. The CDR3 spans 14 residues. The germline V and J ends were trimmed by 1 base and 9 bases, with 16 bases remaining between them. CDR3 DNA: TGTGCCAGCAGCTTAGTCCCCCCTAGGCGAGGGCAGTACGTC. Translated, it gives CASSLVPPRRGQYV.

The chain links TRBV12-3 or TRBV12-4 to TRBJ2-7; 9 positions agree with TRBD1. The CDR3 is 15 residues long. The V segment lost 7 bases and the J segment 4 bases; nucleotides outside the gene matches: 11. DNA of the CDR3: TGTGCCAGCACCCCTTCCTACGGACAGGGGTACGAGCAGTACTTC. Translating gives CASTPSYGQGYEQYF.

The sample holds a few counts of this clonotype. The V gene is TRBV4-3, the J gene TRBJ1-1; 8 bases fit TRBD1. The CDR3 is made up of 15 amino acids. CDR1 and CDR2 from the germline V gene are LGHNA and YSLEER. V lost 0 bases and J lost 4; bases outside the gene matches: 4. CDR3 in amino acids: CASSQDVGQGTEAFF. The CDR3 DNA reads TGCGCCAGCAGCCAAGATGTAGGACAGGGCACTGAAGCTTTCTTT.

The V gene is TRBV25-1, the J gene TRBJ2-5; TRBD2 aligns across 14 bases. Per the germline V gene, CDR1 is MGHDK and CDR2 is SYGVNS. CDR3 length: 16 residues. With V trimmed by 2 bases and J by 6 bases, 5 bases remained unmatched. CDR3 amino acids: CASSEPGTSGGKTQYF. The CDR3, as DNA: TGTGCCAGCAGTGAACCAGGGACTAGCGGGGGAAAGACCCAGTACTTC.

A few counts support this clonotype. The chain combines TRBV2 with TRBJ2-1, with D unresolved. Per the germline V gene, CDR1 is SNHLY and CDR2 is FYNNEI. V shed 7 bases and J shed 6 bases, with 10 bases lying between them. The CDR3 is 12 amino acids. The CDR3 sequence: CASTLTSNEQFF. Here the CDR3 DNA reads TGTGCCAGCACTCTCACTTCCAATGAGCAGTTCTTC.

The gene calls are TRBV29-1 and TRBJ2-7; unclear D gene. The V and J ends lost 1 base and 2 bases respectively, with 15 bases between them. In germline, CDR1 is SQVTM, CDR2 ANQGSEA. This CDR3 has 15 residues. CDR3 amino acids: CSVEVGGSGTYEQYF. The CDR3 DNA sequence: TGCAGCGTTGAAGTAGGTGGGTCAGGTACCTACGAGCAGTACTTC.

This clonotype has a handful of counts. The chain carries TRBV7-9 and TRBJ2-2; D may be TRBD1 (6 bases). The CDR3 extends over 15 amino acids. Germline V lookup: CDR1 SEHNR, CDR2 FQNEAQ (reference sequence). The germline V and J ends were trimmed by 5 bases and 3 bases, with 13 bases remaining between them. The CDR3 loop reads CASSQDSGDTGELFF. The CDR3 bases are TGTGCCAGCAGCCAGGACTCAGGGGACACCGGGGAGCTGTTTTTT.

The CDR3 loop is CASRTRGRTDTQYF. The DNA of the CDR3 is TGTGCCAGCAGAACCAGAGGGCGTACAGATACGCAGTATTTT. V is TRBV6-2 or TRBV6-3 and J is TRBJ2-3; perhaps TRBD2 as D (5 bases). Trimming stripped 6 bases from V and 3 bases from J, with 13 bases between. The CDR3 has 14 amino acids. In germline, CDR1 is MNHEY, CDR2 SVGEGT.

This clonotype was observed a few times. The V gene is TRBV5-5, the J gene TRBJ2-2; 9 bases line up with TRBD1. The CDR3 is 16 residues long. The V gene's germline CDR1 is SGHKS and CDR2 YYEKEE (reference sequence). V gave up 3 bases and J gave up 9 bases; unmatched junction bases: 12. The CDR3 region has the DNA TGTGCCAGCAGCTACCCCGGGACAGGGAAGACTTGGGAGCTGTTTTTT. Translating it yields CASSYPGTGKTWELFF.

A few counts support this clonotype. The chain combines TRBV2 with TRBJ1-4, with D possibly matching TRBD1 (5 bases). Trimming shortened V by 6 bases and J by 7 bases, and 15 bases separated the two germline ends. This CDR3 has 14 amino acids. CDR1 and CDR2 (germline): SNHLY, FYNNEI. CDR3 nucleotides: TGTGCCAGCAGAAGGGGCGGAGGTGGTGAAAAACTGTTTTTT. This gives the protein CASRRGGGGEKLFF.

The genes are TRBV7-9 and TRBJ1-1; D is undetermined. The germline CDR1 and CDR2 sequences are SEHNR and FQNEAQ (reference sequence). The CDR3 sequence is 13 residues long. The V gene lost 4 bases and the J gene lost 6 bases, with 12 bases spanning the gap. CDR3 protein: CASSWYTTPEAFF. The CDR3 DNA reads TGTGCCAGCAGCTGGTATACAACTCCTGAAGCTTTCTTT.

This clonotype was counted only a few times. The rearrangement joins TRBV6-5 to TRBJ2-2; a weak D match, TRBD1 (5 bases). V was shortened by 0 bases and J by 7 bases, with 15 bases between the two germline ends. This CDR3 contains 16 residues. Germline values: CDR1 MNHEY, CDR2 SVGAGI. In nucleotides, the CDR3 is TGTGCCAGCAGTTACTCGAACCAGGGTGTGAACGGGGAGCTGTTTTTT. Its translation is CASSYSNQGVNGELFF.